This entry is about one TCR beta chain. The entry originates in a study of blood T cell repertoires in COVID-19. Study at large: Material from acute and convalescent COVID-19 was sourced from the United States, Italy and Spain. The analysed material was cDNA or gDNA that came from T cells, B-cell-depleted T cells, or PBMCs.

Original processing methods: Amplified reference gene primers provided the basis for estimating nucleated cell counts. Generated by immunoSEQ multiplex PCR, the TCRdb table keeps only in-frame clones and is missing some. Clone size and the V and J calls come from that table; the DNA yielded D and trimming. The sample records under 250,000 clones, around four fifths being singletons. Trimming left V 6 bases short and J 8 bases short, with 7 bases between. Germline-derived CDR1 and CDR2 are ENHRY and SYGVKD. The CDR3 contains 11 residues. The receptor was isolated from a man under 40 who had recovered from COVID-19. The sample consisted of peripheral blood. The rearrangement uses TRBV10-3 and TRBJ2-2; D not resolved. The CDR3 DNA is TGTGCCATCAGGACACAGGGGGAGCTGTTTTTT. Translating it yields CAIRTQGELFF.